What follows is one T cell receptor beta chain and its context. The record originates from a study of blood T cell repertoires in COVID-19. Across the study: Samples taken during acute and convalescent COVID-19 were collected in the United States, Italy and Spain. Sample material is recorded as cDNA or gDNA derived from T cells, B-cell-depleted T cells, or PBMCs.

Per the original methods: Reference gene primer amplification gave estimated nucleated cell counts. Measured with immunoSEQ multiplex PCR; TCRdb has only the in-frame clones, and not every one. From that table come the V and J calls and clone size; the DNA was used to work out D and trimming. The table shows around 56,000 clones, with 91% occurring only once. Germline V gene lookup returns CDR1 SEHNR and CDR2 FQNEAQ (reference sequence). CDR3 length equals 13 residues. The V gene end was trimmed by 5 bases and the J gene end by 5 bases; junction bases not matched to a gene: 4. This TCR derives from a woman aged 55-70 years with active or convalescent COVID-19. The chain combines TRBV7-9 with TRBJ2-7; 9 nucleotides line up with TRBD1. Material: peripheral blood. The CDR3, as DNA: TGTGCCAGCAGCCGGGACAGGGCGGACGAGCAGTACTTC. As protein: CASSRDRADEQYF.